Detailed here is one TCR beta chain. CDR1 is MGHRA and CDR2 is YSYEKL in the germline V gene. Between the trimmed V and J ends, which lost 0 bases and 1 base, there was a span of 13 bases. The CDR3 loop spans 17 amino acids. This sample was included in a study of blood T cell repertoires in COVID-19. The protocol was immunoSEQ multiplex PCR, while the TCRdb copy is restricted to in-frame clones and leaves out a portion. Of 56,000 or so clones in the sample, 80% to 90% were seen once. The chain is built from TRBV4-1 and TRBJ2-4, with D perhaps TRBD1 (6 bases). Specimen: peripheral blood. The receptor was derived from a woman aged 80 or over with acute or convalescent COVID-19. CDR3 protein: CASSQEAQGVAKNIQYF. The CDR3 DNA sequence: TGCGCCAGCAGCCAAGAGGCACAGGGAGTCGCCAAAAACATTCAGTACTTC.